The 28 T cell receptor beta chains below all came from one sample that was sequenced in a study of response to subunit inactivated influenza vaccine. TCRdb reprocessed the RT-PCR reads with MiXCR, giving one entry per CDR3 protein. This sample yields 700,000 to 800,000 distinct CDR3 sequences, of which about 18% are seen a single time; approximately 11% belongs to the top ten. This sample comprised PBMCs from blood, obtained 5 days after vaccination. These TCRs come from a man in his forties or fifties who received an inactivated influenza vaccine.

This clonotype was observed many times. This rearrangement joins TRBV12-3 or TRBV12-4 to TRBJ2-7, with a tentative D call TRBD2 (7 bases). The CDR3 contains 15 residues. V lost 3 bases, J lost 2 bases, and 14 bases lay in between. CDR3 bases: TGTGCCAGCAGTTTCAGGGCGGGGGCCGCCTACGAGCAGTACTTC. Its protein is CASSFRAGAAYEQYF.

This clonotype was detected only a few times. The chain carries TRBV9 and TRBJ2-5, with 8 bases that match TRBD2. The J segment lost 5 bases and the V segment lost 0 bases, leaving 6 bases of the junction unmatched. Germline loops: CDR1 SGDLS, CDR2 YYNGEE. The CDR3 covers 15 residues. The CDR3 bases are TGTGCCAGCAGCGTAGGGACTAGCTCCCGGGAGACCCAGTACTTC. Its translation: CASSVGTSSRETQYF.

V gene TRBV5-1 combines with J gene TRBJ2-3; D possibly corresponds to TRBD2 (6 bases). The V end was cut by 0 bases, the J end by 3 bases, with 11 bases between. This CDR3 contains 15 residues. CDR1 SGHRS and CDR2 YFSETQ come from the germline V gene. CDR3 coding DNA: TGCGCCAGCAGCTTGGCCCCGGAGGGGACAGATACGCAGTATTTT. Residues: CASSLAPEGTDTQYF. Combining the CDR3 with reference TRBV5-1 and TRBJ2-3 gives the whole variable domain KAGVTQTPRYLIKTRGQQVTLSCSPISGHRSVSWYQQTPGQGLQFLFEYFSETQRNKGNFPGRFSGRQFSNSRSEMNVSTLELGDSALYLCASSLAPEGTDTQYFGPGTRLTVL.

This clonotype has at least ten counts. The CDR3 bases are TGCAGTGCTAAGGGACTAGCGGGCTCCTACGAGCAGTACTTC. Its translation: CSAKGLAGSYEQYF. The gene calls are TRBV20-1 and TRBJ2-7; 12 positions match TRBD2. The CDR3 consists of 14 residues. Trimming took 4 bases from V and 0 from J; bases not matched to a gene: 1. CDR1 and CDR2 (germline): DFQATT, SNEGSKA (reference sequence).

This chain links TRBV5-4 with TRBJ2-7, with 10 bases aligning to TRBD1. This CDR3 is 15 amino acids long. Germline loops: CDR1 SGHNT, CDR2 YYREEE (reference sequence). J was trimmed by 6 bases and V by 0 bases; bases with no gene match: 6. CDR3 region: CASSLAPGQGREQYF. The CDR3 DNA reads TGTGCCAGCAGCTTGGCTCCGGGACAGGGGCGCGAGCAGTACTTC.

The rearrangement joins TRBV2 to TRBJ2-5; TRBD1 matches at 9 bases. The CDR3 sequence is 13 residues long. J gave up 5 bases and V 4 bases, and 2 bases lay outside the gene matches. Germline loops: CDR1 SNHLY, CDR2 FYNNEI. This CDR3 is CASSGQGDETQYF. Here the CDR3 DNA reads TGTGCCAGCAGTGGACAGGGGGATGAGACCCAGTACTTC.

CDR3 DNA sequence: TGTGCCAGCAGTTTGAGCCCTCATAGCAATCAGCCCCAGCATTTT. Translated: CASSLSPHSNQPQHF. The rearrangement uses TRBV27 and TRBJ1-5; D gene uncertain. Trimming removed 3 bases at V and 0 bases at J, with 9 bases between. This CDR3 has 15 amino acids. Per the germline V gene, CDR1 is MNHEY and CDR2 is SMNVEV (reference sequence).

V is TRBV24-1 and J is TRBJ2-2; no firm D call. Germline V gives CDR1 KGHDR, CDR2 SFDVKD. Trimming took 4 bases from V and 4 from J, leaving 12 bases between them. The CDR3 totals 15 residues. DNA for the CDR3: TGTGCCACCAGTGAGCCCACCCACAGCACCGGGGAGCTGTTTTTT. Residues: CATSEPTHSTGELFF.

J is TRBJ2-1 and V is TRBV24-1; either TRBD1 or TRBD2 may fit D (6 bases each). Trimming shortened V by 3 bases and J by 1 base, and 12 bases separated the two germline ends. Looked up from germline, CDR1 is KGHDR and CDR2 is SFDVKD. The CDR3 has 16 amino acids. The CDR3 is CATSDKGGASYNEQFF. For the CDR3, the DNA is TGTGCCACCAGTGATAAGGGGGGAGCTTCCTACAATGAGCAGTTCTTC.

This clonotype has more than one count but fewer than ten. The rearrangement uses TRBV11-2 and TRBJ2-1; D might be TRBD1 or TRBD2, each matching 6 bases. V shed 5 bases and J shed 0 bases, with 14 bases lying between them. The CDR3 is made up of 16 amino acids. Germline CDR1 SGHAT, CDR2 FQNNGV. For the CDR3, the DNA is TGTGCCAGCAGCCCAAGGGGGGCGATCTCCTACAATGAGCAGTTCTTC. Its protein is CASSPRGAISYNEQFF.

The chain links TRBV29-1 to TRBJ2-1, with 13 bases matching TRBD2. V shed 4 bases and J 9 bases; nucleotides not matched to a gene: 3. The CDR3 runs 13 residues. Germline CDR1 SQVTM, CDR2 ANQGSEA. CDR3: CSVGTSGSSEQFF. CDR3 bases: TGCAGCGTTGGGACTAGCGGGAGCAGTGAGCAGTTCTTC.

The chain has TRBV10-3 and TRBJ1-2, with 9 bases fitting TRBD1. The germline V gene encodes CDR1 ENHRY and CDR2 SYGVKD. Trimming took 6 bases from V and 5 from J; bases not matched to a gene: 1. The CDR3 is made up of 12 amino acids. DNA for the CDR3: TGTGCCATCAGAGGGACAGGGTATGGCTACACCTTC. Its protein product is CAIRGTGYGYTF.

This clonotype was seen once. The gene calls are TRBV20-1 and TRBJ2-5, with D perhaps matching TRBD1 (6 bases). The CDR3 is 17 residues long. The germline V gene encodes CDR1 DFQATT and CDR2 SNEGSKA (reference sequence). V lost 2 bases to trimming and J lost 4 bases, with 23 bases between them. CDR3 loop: CSARNKDPQGPPETQYF. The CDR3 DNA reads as TGCAGTGCTAGAAACAAAGACCCACAGGGACCCCCAGAGACCCAGTACTTC.

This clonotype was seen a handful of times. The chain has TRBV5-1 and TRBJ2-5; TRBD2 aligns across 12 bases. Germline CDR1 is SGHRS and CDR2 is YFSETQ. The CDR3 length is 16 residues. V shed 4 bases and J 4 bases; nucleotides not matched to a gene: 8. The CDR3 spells CASSPQTSGGGETQYF. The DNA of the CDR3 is TGCGCCAGCAGCCCCCAGACTAGCGGGGGAGGAGAGACCCAGTACTTC.

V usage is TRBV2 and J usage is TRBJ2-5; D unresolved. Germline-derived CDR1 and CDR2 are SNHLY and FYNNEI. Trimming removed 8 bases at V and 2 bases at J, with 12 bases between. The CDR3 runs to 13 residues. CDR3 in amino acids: CASVEPLQETQYF. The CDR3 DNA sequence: TGTGCCAGCGTGGAGCCCCTTCAAGAGACCCAGTACTTC.

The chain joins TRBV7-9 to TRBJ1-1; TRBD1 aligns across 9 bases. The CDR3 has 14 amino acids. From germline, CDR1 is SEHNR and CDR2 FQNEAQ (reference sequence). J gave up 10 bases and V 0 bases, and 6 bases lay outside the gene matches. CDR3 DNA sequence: TGTGCCAGCAGCTTAGCGGCCGGGACAGGGCGAGCTTTCTTT. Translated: CASSLAAGTGRAFF.

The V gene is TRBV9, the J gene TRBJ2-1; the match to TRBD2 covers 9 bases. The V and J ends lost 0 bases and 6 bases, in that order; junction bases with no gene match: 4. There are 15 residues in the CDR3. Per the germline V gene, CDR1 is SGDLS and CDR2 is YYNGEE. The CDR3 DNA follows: TGTGCCAGCAGCGTAGCTAGCGGGATAGGCAATGAGCAGTTCTTC. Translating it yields CASSVASGIGNEQFF.

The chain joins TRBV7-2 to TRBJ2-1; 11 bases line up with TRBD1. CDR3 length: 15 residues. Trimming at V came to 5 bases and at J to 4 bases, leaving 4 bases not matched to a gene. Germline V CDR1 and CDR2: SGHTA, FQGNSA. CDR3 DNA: TGTGCCAGCAGCAGAGGGACAGGGGGGTACAATGAGCAGTTCTTC. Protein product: CASSRGTGGYNEQFF.

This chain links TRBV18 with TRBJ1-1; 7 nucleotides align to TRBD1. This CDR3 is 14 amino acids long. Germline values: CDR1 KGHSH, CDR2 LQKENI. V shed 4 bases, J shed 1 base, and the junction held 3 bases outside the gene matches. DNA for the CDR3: TGTGCCAGCTCACAGGGACAGAGGAACACTGAAGCTTTCTTT. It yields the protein CASSQGQRNTEAFF.

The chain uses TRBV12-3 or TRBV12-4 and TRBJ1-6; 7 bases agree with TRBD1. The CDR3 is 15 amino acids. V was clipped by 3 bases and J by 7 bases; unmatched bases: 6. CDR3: CASSFEARGNSPLHF. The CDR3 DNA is TGTGCCAGCAGTTTCGAGGCCAGGGGGAATTCACCCCTCCACTTT.

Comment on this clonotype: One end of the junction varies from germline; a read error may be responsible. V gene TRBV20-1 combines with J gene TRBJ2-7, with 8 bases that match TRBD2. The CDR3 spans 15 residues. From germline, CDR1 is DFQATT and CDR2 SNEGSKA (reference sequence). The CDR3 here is CSAPELAGAPYEQCF. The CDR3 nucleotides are TGCAGTGCCCCAGAGCTAGCGGGTGCCCCCTACGAGCAGTGCTTC.

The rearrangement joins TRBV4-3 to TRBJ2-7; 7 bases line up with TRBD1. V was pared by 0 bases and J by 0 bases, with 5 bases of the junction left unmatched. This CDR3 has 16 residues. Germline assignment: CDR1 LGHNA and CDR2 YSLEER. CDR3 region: CASSQDKPGGSYEQYF. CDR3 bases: TGCGCCAGCAGCCAAGATAAGCCAGGGGGCTCCTACGAGCAGTACTTC.

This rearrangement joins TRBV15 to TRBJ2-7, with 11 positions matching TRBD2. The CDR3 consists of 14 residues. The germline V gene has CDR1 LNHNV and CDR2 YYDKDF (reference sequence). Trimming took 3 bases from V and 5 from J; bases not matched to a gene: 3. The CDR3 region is CATSRTSGVHEQYF. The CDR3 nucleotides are TGTGCCACCAGCAGGACTAGCGGGGTCCACGAGCAGTACTTC.

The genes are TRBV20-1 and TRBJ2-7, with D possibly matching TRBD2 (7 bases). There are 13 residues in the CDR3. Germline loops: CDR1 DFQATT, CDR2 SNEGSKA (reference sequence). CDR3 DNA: TGCTGCGGGGGCCAGGCTCGGGGCTTCGAGCAGTACTTC. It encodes CCGGQARGFEQYF.

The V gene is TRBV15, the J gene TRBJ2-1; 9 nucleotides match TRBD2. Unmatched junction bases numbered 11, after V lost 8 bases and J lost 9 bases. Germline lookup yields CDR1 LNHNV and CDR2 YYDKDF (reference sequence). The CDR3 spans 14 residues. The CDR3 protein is CATLLVAGVGEQFF. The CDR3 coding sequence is TGTGCCACCCTGCTGGTAGCGGGAGTTGGTGAGCAGTTCTTC. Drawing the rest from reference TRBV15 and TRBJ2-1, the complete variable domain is DAMVIQNPRYQVTQFGKPVTLSCSQTLNHNVMYWYQQKSSQAPKLLFHYYDKDFNNEADTPDNFQSRRPNTSFCFLDIRSPGLGDTAMYLCATLLVAGVGEQFFGPGTRLTVL.

The CDR3 sequence: CSAGTGPSGTQYF. The CDR3 DNA is TGCAGCGCCGGGACTGGCCCCTCGGGTACGCAGTATTTT. The V and J genes are TRBV29-1 and TRBJ2-3; D is possibly TRBD2 (6 bases). V dropped 7 bases and J dropped 8 bases, with 19 bases sitting between them. The germline CDR1 and CDR2 sequences are SQVTM and ANQGSEA. The CDR3 loop spans 13 amino acids.

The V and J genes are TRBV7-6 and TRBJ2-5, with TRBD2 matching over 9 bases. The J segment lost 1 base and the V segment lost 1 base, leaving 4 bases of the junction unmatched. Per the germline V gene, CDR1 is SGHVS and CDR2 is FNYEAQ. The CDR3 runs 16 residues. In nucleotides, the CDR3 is TGTGCCAGCAGCTTAGGCCCGCGGGGGGGCCAAGAGACCCAGTACTTC. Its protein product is CASSLGPRGGQETQYF.

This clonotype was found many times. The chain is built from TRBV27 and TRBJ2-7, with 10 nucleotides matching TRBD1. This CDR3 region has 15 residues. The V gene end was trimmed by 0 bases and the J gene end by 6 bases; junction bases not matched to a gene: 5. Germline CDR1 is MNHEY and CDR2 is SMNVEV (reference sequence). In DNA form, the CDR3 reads TGTGCCAGCAGTTTATCGGGGACAGGGGTATTCGAGCAGTACTTC. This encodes CASSLSGTGVFEQYF.